Listed below are T cell receptor beta chains from one sample, sequenced in a study of vaccination and CD4 T cells after COVID-19. TCRdb re-derived calls from the PCR reads in MiXCR, one entry per CDR3 protein. The sample records approximately 18,000 distinct CDR3 sequences, approximately 53% being singletons. For these receptors, no antigen is known. The sequencing sample was made of CD4+ T cells from blood, cultured in vitro. The receptors were gathered from a human donor who had recovered from COVID-19. CDR3s leave out the opening cysteine and the closing phenylalanine or tryptophan. The order of the fields is V gene, CDR3 length, J gene, clone size, CDR3 protein. The size field is filled for only some rows; it gives once, few, many or a size class.

V: TRBV12-3/TRBV12-4; length: 10; J: TRBJ1-6; size: .; CDR3: ASSLVGEPLH
V: TRBV27; length: 13; J: TRBJ2-3; size: .; CDR3: ASSLYGLLTDTQY
V: TRBV11-2; length: 11; J: TRBJ2-5; size: few; CDR3: ASSLQGWETQY
V: TRBV6-1; length: 15; J: TRBJ2-6; size: .; CDR3: ASSRNIQSSGANVLT
V: TRBV15; length: 12; J: TRBJ2-7; size: .; CDR3: ATKAAGGTYEQY
V: TRBV25-1; length: 14; J: TRBJ2-1; size: .; CDR3: ASSESLDRLYNEQF
V: TRBV27; length: 13; J: TRBJ1-3; size: .; CDR3: ASSFRWDSGNTIY
V: TRBV28; length: 14; J: TRBJ1-2; size: .; CDR3: ASSQSGTDRASGYT
V: TRBV14; length: 14; J: TRBJ1-5; size: .; CDR3: ASSQETGPLGQPQH
V: TRBV7-9; length: 14; J: TRBJ2-5; size: few; CDR3: ASSSNPPGTRETQY
V: TRBV6-1; length: 12; J: TRBJ1-6; size: .; CDR3: ASSRPGDNSPLH
V: TRBV18; length: 11; J: TRBJ1-1; size: few; CDR3: ASSTPSGTEAF
V: TRBV28; length: 12; J: TRBJ1-5; size: few; CDR3: ASSINRGNQPQH
V: TRBV6-1; length: 13; J: TRBJ2-2; size: few; CDR3: ASTPTGSDTGELF
V: TRBV30; length: 11; J: TRBJ1-2; size: .; CDR3: AWSGGPSGGYT
V: TRBV3-1; length: 9; J: TRBJ1-1; size: few; CDR3: ASRQGAEAF
V: TRBV2; length: 13; J: TRBJ1-5; size: few; CDR3: ASSDETVENQPQH
V: TRBV7-9; length: 14; J: TRBJ1-2; size: .; CDR3: ASSFLGSAEGYGYT
V: TRBV24-1; length: 13; J: TRBJ2-2; size: .; CDR3: ATSRTIANTGELF
V: TRBV12-3/TRBV12-4; length: 11; J: TRBJ1-2; size: .; CDR3: ASSLIGDYGYT
V: TRBV6-1; length: 14; J: TRBJ1-3; size: .; CDR3: ASSEPMTGSGNTIY
V: TRBV20-1; length: 10; J: TRBJ2-1; size: .; CDR3: SAFGLGNEQF
V: TRBV5-8; length: 12; J: TRBJ1-6; size: .; CDR3: ASSLGQGNSPLH
V: TRBV19; length: 13; J: TRBJ1-5; size: .; CDR3: ASSAGGILNQPQH
V: TRBV11-3; length: 13; J: TRBJ2-3; size: .; CDR3: ASSLERGRPDTQY
V: TRBV20-1; length: 11; J: TRBJ2-7; size: .; CDR3: SAPPWGGFEQY
V: TRBV7-2; length: 11; J: TRBJ2-1; size: .; CDR3: ASSPGLAKEQF
V: TRBV28; length: 14; J: TRBJ2-3; size: once; CDR3: ASSLLGAGSTDTQY
V: TRBV11-3; length: 13; J: TRBJ1-3; size: .; CDR3: ASSSGQGTTNTIY
V: TRBV19; length: 15; J: TRBJ2-1; size: .; CDR3: ASSAPGLANTYNEQF
V: TRBV20-1; length: 13; J: TRBJ2-3; size: .; CDR3: SARPPSGVTDTQY
V: TRBV7-2; length: 11; J: TRBJ1-6; size: .; CDR3: ASSPNPNSPLH
V: TRBV12-3/TRBV12-4; length: 11; J: TRBJ1-6; size: .; CDR3: ASSLGTPSPLH
V: TRBV20-1; length: 6; J: TRBJ1-2; size: .; CDR3: SPRGLT
V: TRBV27; length: 17; J: TRBJ2-2; size: .; CDR3: ASSLTLPGLAGESGELF
V: TRBV9; length: 12; J: TRBJ2-7; size: .; CDR3: ASSVGGLAYEQY
V: TRBV20-1; length: 14; J: TRBJ1-5; size: few; CDR3: SARDVGGNSNQPQH
V: TRBV15; length: 10; J: TRBJ2-2; size: .; CDR3: ATSRDIGELF
V: TRBV4-2; length: 12; J: TRBJ2-3; size: .; CDR3: ASSRESHTDTQY
V: TRBV10-2; length: 12; J: TRBJ1-2; size: .; CDR3: ASSGSQVNYGYT
V: TRBV24-1; length: 13; J: TRBJ1-2; size: few; CDR3: ATSDSGRASYGYT
V: TRBV18; length: 12; J: TRBJ2-1; size: medium-sized; CDR3: ASSPPGIYNEQF
V: TRBV7-9; length: 16; J: TRBJ2-4; size: .; CDR3: ASSLTQEAGLAKNIQY
V: TRBV11-3; length: 11; J: TRBJ1-2; size: few; CDR3: ASSLGKGAGYT
V: TRBV6-5; length: 13; J: TRBJ1-5; size: few; CDR3: ASSYSIGENQPQH
V: TRBV19; length: 13; J: TRBJ2-1; size: .; CDR3: ASSMVTGSYNEQF
V: TRBV6-1; length: 8; J: TRBJ2-3; size: .; CDR3: ASGVDTQY
V: TRBV6-4; length: 11; J: TRBJ1-6; size: few; CDR3: ASRAGSNSPLH
V: TRBV30; length: 14; J: TRBJ2-6; size: .; CDR3: AWKRGRRSGANVLT
V: TRBV20-1; length: 9; J: TRBJ2-7; size: .; CDR3: SASQTDEQY
V: TRBV2; length: 12; J: TRBJ1-3; size: .; CDR3: ASSETGDGNTIY
V: TRBV29-1; length: 11; J: TRBJ1-2; size: few; CDR3: SVETGAGYGYT
V: TRBV5-4; length: 12; J: TRBJ2-7; size: .; CDR3: ASSFGGRVGEQY
V: TRBV10-2; length: 11; J: TRBJ1-1; size: .; CDR3: ASLRGFSTEAF